This passage covers 9 T cell receptor beta chains from one sample sequenced in a study of CD8 T cells in ankylosing spondylitis. TCRdb re-derived calls from the 5' RACE reads in MiXCR, one entry per CDR3 protein. The table lists a few hundred thousand distinct CDR3 sequences, 17% of them singletons. These receptors' targets are unknown. Broader study findings: What seemed typical of ankylosing spondylitis blood was a TCR beta motif built from about 8 highly homologous variants.

Material for sequencing was blood, either unsorted or a sorted T cell fraction (not recorded which). The receptor set was obtained from a male donor with ankylosing spondylitis.

This clonotype occurred a few times. The CDR3 here is CASTPDRVRTTEAFF. The CDR3 coding sequence is TGTGCCAGCACCCCTGACAGGGTTCGGACCACTGAAGCTTTCTTT. The chain joins TRBV6-1 to TRBJ1-1, with 7 bases that match TRBD1. Germline V gene sequence: CDR1 MNHNS, CDR2 SASEGT. J gave up 4 bases and V 7 bases, and 12 bases lay outside the gene matches. The CDR3 extends over 15 amino acids.

The sample holds a few counts of this clonotype. The V and J genes are TRBV5-5 and TRBJ2-3; the match to TRBD1 covers 7 bases. Per the germline V gene, CDR1 is SGHKS and CDR2 is YYEKEE (reference sequence). This CDR3 region has 15 residues. J was trimmed by 5 bases and V by 4 bases; bases with no gene match: 10. CDR3 protein: CASSPVGTDVDTQYF. In nucleotides, the CDR3 is TGTGCCAGCAGCCCGGTGGGGACAGATGTAGATACGCAGTATTTT.

The chain uses TRBV2 and TRBJ2-1, with D maybe TRBD2 (5 bases). This CDR3 comprises 13 residues. V lost 4 bases and J lost 7, with 11 bases in between. The V gene's germline CDR1 is SNHLY and CDR2 FYNNEI. The CDR3 DNA reads as TGTGCCAGCAGTGCGTCATGGGAGAATGAGCAGTTCTTC. It codes for CASSASWENEQFF.

Only a few counts were recorded for this clonotype. The chain carries TRBV20-1 and TRBJ1-6; the D is unclear. V lost 3 bases to trimming and J lost 7 bases, with 10 bases between them. Germline V lookup: CDR1 DFQATT, CDR2 SNEGSKA (reference sequence). This CDR3 comprises 13 residues. The CDR3 loop reads CSARQDGNSPLHF. CDR3 bases: TGCAGTGCTAGGCAGGACGGAAATTCACCCCTCCACTTT.

V is TRBV5-1 and J is TRBJ1-5; D call uncertain. The CDR3 is 15 amino acids. Trimming pared 4 bases from V and 4 bases from J, leaving 15 bases between. CDR1 is SGHRS, CDR2 YFSETQ, per germline. The CDR3 region is CASSLDGRENQPQHF. In DNA, the CDR3 is TGCGCCAGCAGCCTGGACGGTAGGGAAAATCAGCCCCAGCATTTT.

This clonotype was recorded many times. The V gene is TRBV12-3 or TRBV12-4, the J gene TRBJ1-2; no firm D call. This CDR3 contains 13 residues. The V and J ends lost 5 bases and 8 bases respectively, with 15 bases between them. The CDR3 DNA sequence: TGTGCCAGCAGTCCCCTTGCGGGGAAAGGCTACACCTTC. This sequence encodes CASSPLAGKGYTF.

This clonotype has a handful of counts. The V and J genes are TRBV27 and TRBJ2-3; 10 nucleotides agree with TRBD2. Losses at the gene ends were 5 bases for V and 0 bases for J; bases not matched to a gene: 5. The CDR3 contains 16 residues. Germline V gives CDR1 MNHEY, CDR2 SMNVEV (reference sequence). The CDR3 coding sequence is TGTGCCAGCAGTAATAGCGGGAGGCTTAGCACAGATACGCAGTATTTT. Translated, it gives CASSNSGRLSTDTQYF.

This chain links TRBV28 with TRBJ1-1; D possibly corresponds to TRBD1 (5 bases). Per the germline V gene, CDR1 is MDHEN and CDR2 is SYDVKM. The CDR3 loop spans 16 amino acids. The V end lost 7 bases, the J end lost 5 bases, and 23 bases lay between the germline ends. The CDR3 sequence: CASTTQARVRGTEAFF. The CDR3 region has the DNA TGTGCCAGCACCACACAGGCCAGGGTTAGAGGAACTGAAGCTTTCTTT.

The chain couples TRBV20-1 to TRBJ1-6; 12 nucleotides agree with TRBD1. The germline CDR1 and CDR2 sequences are DFQATT and SNEGSKA (reference sequence). J lost 10 bases, V lost 5 bases, and 9 bases had no gene match. The CDR3 runs 15 residues. In DNA, the CDR3 is TGCAGTGCTCCTTCCGGGACAGGGGGCTGGTCACCCCTCCACTTT. Amino acid sequence: CSAPSGTGGWSPLHF.